The 25 T cell receptor beta chains below come from one sample, sequenced in a study of cytomegalovirus exposure and HLA in healthy donors. Here immunoSEQ multiplex PCR was the method, and the copy in TCRdb shows in-frame clones only, minus some. The table shows roughly 330,000 clones, with about 90% occurring only once. The source material was PBMCs. The receptors originated from a woman aged 30 to 39 in good health and CMV-seropositive.

The J gene is TRBJ2-3, the V gene TRBV2, with D possibly being TRBD1 or TRBD2 (5 bases each). CDR1 SNHLY and CDR2 FYNNEI come from the germline V gene. The CDR3 runs to 13 residues. The germline V and J ends were trimmed by 5 bases and 6 bases, with 12 bases remaining between them. The CDR3 nucleotides are TGTGCCAGCAGTCTGTGGGGGTTGGATACGCAGTATTTT. Its protein is CASSLWGLDTQYF.

The rearrangement joins TRBV6-1 to TRBJ2-5; D possibly corresponds to TRBD1 (7 bases). Germline V gene sequence: CDR1 MNHNS, CDR2 SASEGT. Between the trimmed V and J ends, which lost 2 bases and 6 bases, there was a span of 13 bases. The CDR3 consists of 14 residues. The CDR3 loop is CASSESRGAKTQYF. The DNA for the CDR3 is TGTGCCAGCAGTGAAAGCAGGGGGGCAAAGACCCAGTACTTC.

The rearrangement links TRBV7-2 to TRBJ2-7; D unresolved. The CDR3 consists of 12 residues. V lost 6 bases and J 0 bases, leaving 6 bases between the germline ends. Germline-derived CDR1 and CDR2 are SGHTA and FQGNSA. The CDR3 DNA reads as TGTGCCAGCAGTGCATACTCCTACGAGCAGTACTTC. Its translation is CASSAYSYEQYF.

The chain has TRBV4-2 and TRBJ2-3; weak D call: TRBD2 (7 bases). This CDR3 comprises 17 residues. Trimming pared 4 bases from V and 1 base from J, leaving 18 bases between. Per germline, CDR1 LGHNA and CDR2 YNFKEQ. This CDR3 reads CASSREGGGMGTDTQYF. The CDR3 DNA reads TGTGCCAGCAGCCGAGAAGGGGGGGGGATGGGCACAGATACGCAGTATTTT.

This chain joins TRBV4-2 and TRBJ2-6; 7 bases map to TRBD1. The CDR3 sequence is 18 residues long. The ends lost 5 bases at V and 0 bases at J; junction bases unmatched: 10. From germline, CDR1 is LGHNA and CDR2 YNFKEQ. The CDR3 DNA is TGTGCCAGCAGCTCCGAGGGGGCTAAAAACTCTGGGGCCAACGTCCTGACTTTC. Protein: CASSSEGAKNSGANVLTF.

The chain joins TRBV12-5 to TRBJ2-2; 7 nucleotides match TRBD1. This CDR3 contains 14 residues. CDR1 is LGHNT, CDR2 FRNRAP, per germline. The junction had 1 base not matched to a gene; V was cut back by 2 bases and J by 4 bases. The CDR3 reads CASGLTGATGELFF. The CDR3, as DNA: TGTGCTAGTGGTTTGACAGGGGCCACCGGGGAGCTGTTTTTT. The full variable domain, rest sourced from reference TRBV12-5 and TRBJ2-2, is DARVTQTPRHKVTEMGQEVTMRCQPILGHNTVFWYRQTMMQGLELLAYFRNRAPLDDSGMPKDRFSAEMPDATLATLKIQPSEPRDSAVYFCASGLTGATGELFFGEGSRLTVL.

The chain recombines TRBV7-6 with TRBJ2-2; no clear D gene. V was clipped by 2 bases and J by 1 base, with 11 bases between them. Germline-derived CDR1 and CDR2 are SGHVS and FNYEAQ. The CDR3 extends over 16 amino acids. The CDR3 nucleotides read TGTGCCAGCAGCTTACTTAACAGCAGGAACACCGGGGAGCTGTTTTTT. Its translation is CASSLLNSRNTGELFF.

The rearrangement uses TRBV30 and TRBJ2-5; unclear D gene. V lost 2 bases and J lost 7, with 11 bases in between. The CDR3 spans 12 residues. Germline lookup yields CDR1 GTSNPN and CDR2 SVGIG (reference sequence). CDR3 DNA: TGTGCCTGGAGTCCAGTTTATGGGACCCAGTACTTC. This gives the protein CAWSPVYGTQYF. Full variable domain (remainder filled in from reference TRBV30 and TRBJ2-5): SQTIHQWPATLVQPVGSPLSLECTVEGTSNPNLYWYRQAAGRGLQLLFYSVGIGQISSEVPQNLSASRPQDRQFILSSKKLLLSDSGFYLCAWSPVYGTQYFGPGTRLLVL.

The CDR3 DNA reads as TGTGCCAGCAGCCAAGACGGGGTCGAGCAGTACTTC. This codes for CASSQDGVEQYF. The rearrangement links TRBV4-2 to TRBJ2-7, with a possible D match to TRBD2 (5 bases). Between the trimmed V and J ends, which lost 0 bases and 6 bases, there was a span of 6 bases. CDR1 and CDR2 (germline): LGHNA, YNFKEQ. This CDR3 is built from 12 residues.

The J gene is TRBJ1-2, the V gene TRBV9; D is possibly TRBD1 (6 bases). Trimming shortened V by 4 bases and J by 7 bases, and 14 bases separated the two germline ends. The germline V gene encodes CDR1 SGDLS and CDR2 YYNGEE. The CDR3 consists of 13 residues. CDR3 residues: CASSPTGRFGYTF. DNA of the CDR3: TGTGCCAGCAGCCCCACAGGGAGGTTTGGCTACACCTTC.

This clone appeared a single time. V usage is TRBV6-5 and J usage is TRBJ1-3; no definite D call. Germline values: CDR1 MNHEY, CDR2 SVGAGI. V was pared by 2 bases and J by 0 bases, with 8 bases between. This CDR3 region has 15 residues. The CDR3 coding sequence is TGTGCCAGCAGTTACACGGAGAGCTCTGGAAACACCATATATTTT. Translating it yields CASSYTESSGNTIYF.

The chain links TRBV18 to TRBJ2-7; D may correspond to TRBD1 or TRBD2 (5 bases each). Per germline, CDR1 KGHSH and CDR2 LQKENI. CDR3 length: 15 amino acids. V lost 8 bases to trimming and J lost 2 bases, with 19 bases between them. The CDR3 region has the DNA TGTGCCAGCCCCGAGCCCCCGGGACGGACCTACGAGCAGTACTTC. Residues: CASPEPPGRTYEQYF. Full variable domain (missing parts from reference TRBV18 and TRBJ2-7): NAGVMQNPRHLVRRRGQEARLRCSPMKGHSHVYWYRQLPEEGLKFMVYLQKENIIDESGMPKERFSAEFPKEGPSILRIQQVVRGDSAAYFCASPEPPGRTYEQYFGPGTRLTVT.

The V and J genes are TRBV5-4 and TRBJ1-4; D is perhaps TRBD1 (5 bases). The CDR3 spans 15 residues. The V gene's germline CDR1 is SGHNT and CDR2 YYREEE (reference sequence). Trimming removed 0 bases from V and 8 bases from J, with 14 bases in between. This CDR3 reads CASSLAGGEGEKLFF. CDR3 nucleotides: TGTGCCAGCAGCTTGGCCGGGGGGGAGGGCGAAAAACTGTTTTTT.

The chain uses TRBV10-2 and TRBJ2-7, with 13 positions matching TRBD2. Trimming cost V 3 bases and J 10 bases; bases outside gene matches: 3. The CDR3 loop spans 13 amino acids. CDR1 is WSHSY and CDR2 is SAAADI in the germline V gene. CDR3 sequence: CASSDTSGREQYF. The CDR3, as DNA: TGCGCCAGCAGTGATACTAGCGGGAGGGAACAGTACTTC.

This rearrangement joins TRBV4-2 to TRBJ2-3, with 8 positions matching TRBD2. Germline loops: CDR1 LGHNA, CDR2 YNFKEQ. The CDR3 is made up of 14 amino acids. With 1 base clipped from V and 6 bases from J, the junction kept 3 bases outside the gene matches. CDR3 loop: CASSQVRGGDTQYF. CDR3 nucleotide sequence: TGTGCCAGCAGCCAAGTCCGCGGGGGGGATACGCAGTATTTT.

The chain carries TRBV6-1 and TRBJ1-6, with D possibly TRBD1 on 5 matching bases. The length of the CDR3 is 13 residues. Between the trimmed V and J ends, which lost 4 bases and 14 bases, there was a span of 15 bases. Germline-derived CDR1 and CDR2 are MNHNS and SASEGT. This chain's CDR3 is CASSGDIGGALHF. The CDR3 bases are TGTGCCAGCAGTGGGGATATCGGGGGGGCCCTCCACTTT.

V is TRBV13 and J is TRBJ2-7, with TRBD2 as a possible D gene (6 bases). The V gene lost 1 base and the J gene lost 3 bases, with 7 bases spanning the gap. Looked up from germline, CDR1 is PRHDT and CDR2 is FYEKMQ (reference sequence). The CDR3 runs 13 residues. The CDR3 DNA reads as TGTGCCAGCAGCTTAGAAGCGGGCTACGAGCAGTACTTC. Amino acids: CASSLEAGYEQYF.

V usage is TRBV29-1 and J usage is TRBJ1-2; unclear D gene. The germline V and J ends were trimmed by 6 bases and 4 bases, with 12 bases remaining between them. The CDR3 has 12 residues. The germline V gene encodes CDR1 SQVTM and CDR2 ANQGSEA. This CDR3 reads CSVQAVVYGYTF. The CDR3 region has the DNA TGCAGCGTCCAAGCGGTCGTCTATGGCTACACCTTC.

V usage is TRBV30 and J usage is TRBJ2-2, with D perhaps TRBD1 (5 bases). The CDR3 totals 15 residues. The germline V and J ends were trimmed by 3 bases and 1 base, with 12 bases remaining between them. Per germline, CDR1 GTSNPN and CDR2 SVGIG (reference sequence). The CDR3 reads CAWSSGILNTGELFF. CDR3 nucleotide sequence: TGTGCCTGGAGCTCAGGGATCTTGAACACCGGGGAGCTGTTTTTT.

The CDR3 here is CASSPGTGMNTEAFF. The CDR3 nucleotides read TGCGCCAGCAGCCCCGGGACAGGGATGAACACTGAAGCTTTCTTT. The chain couples TRBV4-3 to TRBJ1-1, with 9 nucleotides matching TRBD1. The CDR3 is 15 residues long. Germline CDR1 reads LGHNA; CDR2 reads YSLEER. The ends lost 4 bases at V and 0 bases at J; junction bases unmatched: 3.

The rearrangement uses TRBV4-2 and TRBJ1-1; TRBD1 might be the D (6 bases). Trimming shortened V by 6 bases and J by 0 bases, and 14 bases separated the two germline ends. This CDR3 is built from 15 residues. The germline V gene has CDR1 LGHNA and CDR2 YNFKEQ. The CDR3 region is CASRYTTGVNTEAFF. The CDR3 DNA reads as TGTGCCAGCAGGTACACGACAGGCGTGAACACTGAAGCTTTCTTT.

This clone has just one count. The chain uses TRBV7-9 and TRBJ2-7, with TRBD1 identical over 10 bases. Germline V gene data show CDR1 as SEHNR and CDR2 as FQNEAQ (reference sequence). The V and J ends lost 10 bases and 3 bases, in that order; junction bases with no gene match: 9. The CDR3 sequence is 14 residues long. The CDR3 loop reads CAKSGRDRGYEQYF. DNA for the CDR3: TGTGCCAAAAGCGGCCGGGACAGGGGCTACGAGCAGTACTTC.

The chain couples TRBV2 to TRBJ2-5, with 9 bases identical to TRBD1. The CDR3 is made up of 14 amino acids. The germline gives CDR1 SNHLY, CDR2 FYNNEI. V gave up 9 bases and J gave up 5 bases; unmatched junction bases: 10. CDR3 in DNA: TGTGCCAGGGCTTCGACAGGGGGAATCGAGACCCAGTACTTC. It is translated as CARASTGGIETQYF.

V gene TRBV14 combines with J gene TRBJ2-7; D uncertain. The CDR3 contains 15 residues. The V end was cut by 3 bases, the J end by 0 bases, with 12 bases between. Germline V gives CDR1 SGHDN, CDR2 FVKESK. CDR3 DNA sequence: TGTGCCAGCAGCCAGGATCAAAACCCCTCCTACGAGCAGTACTTC. Protein sequence: CASSQDQNPSYEQYF.

CDR3 sequence: CASNVGRLGEQYF. The CDR3 region has the DNA TGTGCCAGCAACGTTGGAAGATTGGGCGAGCAGTACTTC. The chain uses TRBV13 and TRBJ2-7; D uncertain. This CDR3 region has 13 residues. Trimming cost V 7 bases and J 6 bases, with 16 bases left between them. Germline V gives CDR1 PRHDT, CDR2 FYEKMQ (reference sequence).